Listed here is a single TCR beta chain. Its antigen is not known. The CDR3 covers 14 residues. Trimming at V came to 6 bases and at J to 2 bases, leaving 5 bases not matched to a gene. This record comes from a study of T-cell reconstitution after alpha-beta-depleted transplantation in children. Study-wide results and caveats: Day-60 TCRbeta diversity that was high in some patients was derived from surviving recipient T cells and thymic progenitors.

Preparation of the TCRbeta library involved a method that used unique molecular identifiers. TCRdb re-called the PCR reads with MiXCR, one entry per CDR3 protein. The sample has 530,000 or so distinct CDR3 sequences; 20% to 30% are singletons. The starting material was PBMCs, obtained before TCRalphabeta/CD19-depleted stem cell transplant. The J gene is TRBJ1-1, the V gene TRBV12-3 or TRBV12-4; 8 nucleotides agree with TRBD1. The clonotype was recovered from a boy in the first two years of life with Wiskott-Aldrich syndrome, due to receive a stem cell transplant. The CDR3 DNA sequence: TGTGCCAGCAGCAAGGACAGGGTCAACACTGAAGCTTTCTTT. This encodes CASSKDRVNTEAFF.